This is a list of T cell receptor beta chains from one sample in a study of blood T cell repertoires in COVID-19. The data were produced by immunoSEQ multiplex PCR, yet TCRdb's version contains in-frame clones alone and is incomplete. The sample contains some 35,000 clones, roughly four fifths of which appear only once. The sample taken for sequencing was peripheral blood. The receptors come from an elderly man with active or convalescent COVID-19. Both conserved end residues are part of each CDR3. D genes are given only for firm matches. The listing skips clone size in some rows; elsewhere it reads once, few, many or a size class.

d_call: TRBD2; clone_size: -; v_call: TRBV30; j_call: TRBJ2-7; cdr3_nt: TGTGCCTGGAGTAAGAGCGGGAGAACCTACGAGCAGTACTTC; cdr3_aa: CAWSKSGRTYEQYF
d_call: TRBD1; clone_size: -; v_call: TRBV19; j_call: TRBJ2-7; cdr3_nt: TGTGCCAGTACCACGACAGGGGAGGAGCAGTACTTC; cdr3_aa: CASTTTGEEQYF
d_call: TRBD2; clone_size: -; v_call: TRBV6-6; j_call: TRBJ2-1; cdr3_nt: TGTGCCAGCAGTTACACCGGGACTAGCGGGAGCGGTGAGCAGTTCTTC; cdr3_aa: CASSYTGTSGSGEQFF
d_call: -; clone_size: -; v_call: TRBV11-3; j_call: TRBJ2-1; cdr3_nt: TGTGCCAGCAGCTTAGTATGGGACTCCGAGTCCCCCAATGAGCAGTTCTTC; cdr3_aa: CASSLVWDSESPNEQFF
d_call: -; clone_size: -; v_call: TRBV11-3; j_call: TRBJ2-5; cdr3_nt: TGTGCCAGCAGCTTAGGAGGTTTCGAGACCCAGTACTTC; cdr3_aa: CASSLGGFETQYF
d_call: TRBD2; clone_size: -; v_call: TRBV3-1/TRBV3-2; j_call: TRBJ2-3; cdr3_nt: TGTGCCAGCAGCCCTAGCGGGCCAGATACGCAGTATTTT; cdr3_aa: CASSPSGPDTQYF
d_call: TRBD1; clone_size: few; v_call: TRBV10-1; j_call: TRBJ1-6; cdr3_nt: TGCGCCAGCAGTAGCGGGACAGGCTCACCCCTCCACTTT; cdr3_aa: CASSSGTGSPLHF
d_call: -; clone_size: -; v_call: TRBV5-5; j_call: TRBJ2-3; cdr3_nt: TGTGCCAGCAGCTTGTCGGGGGAAACAGATACGCAGTATTTT; cdr3_aa: CASSLSGETDTQYF
d_call: -; clone_size: -; v_call: TRBV6-6; j_call: TRBJ1-1; cdr3_nt: TGTGCCAGCACCCGGTTCGGCACTGAAGCTTTCTTT; cdr3_aa: CASTRFGTEAFF
d_call: TRBD1; clone_size: -; v_call: TRBV4-1; j_call: TRBJ1-1; cdr3_nt: TGCGCCAGCAGCCCAGTAGGACAGGGGTGGACTGAAGCTTTCTTT; cdr3_aa: CASSPVGQGWTEAFF
d_call: -; clone_size: -; v_call: TRBV9; j_call: TRBJ2-5; cdr3_nt: TGTGCCAGCAGCGTAGTTGATTCCGGGGGGACCCAGTACTTC; cdr3_aa: CASSVVDSGGTQYF
d_call: -; clone_size: -; v_call: TRBV28; j_call: TRBJ1-1; cdr3_nt: TGTGCCAGCAGTTACCCCCAGGAGGTAAAAACTGAAGCTTTCTTT; cdr3_aa: CASSYPQEVKTEAFF
d_call: TRBD1; clone_size: few; v_call: TRBV6-5; j_call: TRBJ1-4; cdr3_nt: TGTGCCAGCAGTCGGACAGGGTTAAATGAAAAACTGTTTTTT; cdr3_aa: CASSRTGLNEKLFF
d_call: -; clone_size: -; v_call: TRBV19; j_call: TRBJ2-2; cdr3_nt: TGTGCCAGTAGTCCGACTTTCGGGGAGCTGTTTTTT; cdr3_aa: CASSPTFGELFF
d_call: -; clone_size: once; v_call: TRBV5-4; j_call: TRBJ1-6; cdr3_nt: TGTGCCAGCAGCTTACGGGGCTATAATTCACCCCTCCACTTT; cdr3_aa: CASSLRGYNSPLHF
d_call: -; clone_size: -; v_call: TRBV6-5; j_call: TRBJ2-3; cdr3_nt: TGTGCCAGCAGTCCGACTTTTCGTGATACGCAGTATTTT; cdr3_aa: CASSPTFRDTQYF
d_call: -; clone_size: -; v_call: TRBV27; j_call: TRBJ1-2; cdr3_nt: TGTGCCAGCGGCGGTGGGAGCTATGGCTACACCTTC; cdr3_aa: CASGGGSYGYTF
d_call: TRBD2; clone_size: -; v_call: TRBV9; j_call: TRBJ2-2; cdr3_nt: TGTGCCAGCAGCGTAGAGGCCCCGGGAGGAGGAACCGGGGAGCTGTTTTTT; cdr3_aa: CASSVEAPGGGTGELFF
d_call: -; clone_size: -; v_call: TRBV10-3; j_call: TRBJ1-1; cdr3_nt: TGTGCCATCAGGGGGGGTGTGAACACTGAAGCTTTCTTT; cdr3_aa: CAIRGGVNTEAFF
d_call: TRBD2; clone_size: -; v_call: TRBV11-2; j_call: TRBJ2-3; cdr3_nt: TGTGCCAGCAGTACGGGAGGGCCAGATACGCAGTATTTT; cdr3_aa: CASSTGGPDTQYF
d_call: -; clone_size: -; v_call: TRBV7-6; j_call: TRBJ1-3; cdr3_nt: TGTGCCAGCAGCTTCTTGGGGGCCACCATATATTTT; cdr3_aa: CASSFLGATIYF
d_call: -; clone_size: -; v_call: TRBV7-9; j_call: TRBJ2-5; cdr3_nt: TGTGCCAGCAGCTTGCTATCCCAAGAGACCCAGTACTTC; cdr3_aa: CASSLLSQETQYF
d_call: TRBD1; clone_size: -; v_call: TRBV6-1; j_call: TRBJ2-1; cdr3_nt: TGTGCCAGCAGTGAACCGGGGACAGTAGTTTACAATGAGCAGTTCTTC; cdr3_aa: CASSEPGTVVYNEQFF
d_call: -; clone_size: -; v_call: TRBV7-2; j_call: TRBJ2-3; cdr3_nt: TGTGCCAGCAGCTCCGTCTCTATTTCCGCAGATACGCAGTATTTT; cdr3_aa: CASSSVSISADTQYF
d_call: -; clone_size: -; v_call: TRBV7-8; j_call: TRBJ2-7; cdr3_nt: TGTGCCAGCAGCTTGGGAAGCGGATCCTACGAGCAGTACTTC; cdr3_aa: CASSLGSGSYEQYF
d_call: -; clone_size: -; v_call: TRBV5-6; j_call: TRBJ2-3; cdr3_nt: TGTGCCAGCAGCCAGGACAGAAACACAGATACGCAGTATTTT; cdr3_aa: CASSQDRNTDTQYF
d_call: -; clone_size: -; v_call: TRBV27; j_call: TRBJ2-5; cdr3_nt: TGTGCCAGCTCGCGGGACCGAGAGACCCAGTACTTC; cdr3_aa: CASSRDRETQYF
d_call: -; clone_size: -; v_call: TRBV6-5; j_call: TRBJ1-1; cdr3_nt: TGTGCCAGCAGTCCGGACTTCGTGGGGACTGAAGCTTTCTTT; cdr3_aa: CASSPDFVGTEAFF
d_call: TRBD1; clone_size: -; v_call: TRBV27; j_call: TRBJ1-6; cdr3_nt: TGTGCCAGCAGCCCTACTGTGACAGGGGGCCTATCACCCCTCCACTTT; cdr3_aa: CASSPTVTGGLSPLHF
d_call: TRBD1; clone_size: -; v_call: TRBV6-1; j_call: TRBJ2-1; cdr3_nt: TGTGCCAGCAGTGTTAGGGGACAGCCGGGGAGCTCCTACAATGAGCAGTTCTTC; cdr3_aa: CASSVRGQPGSSYNEQFF
d_call: TRBD1; clone_size: -; v_call: TRBV7-2; j_call: TRBJ1-3; cdr3_nt: TGTGCCAGCAGCTTAGCCGGGACAGGGAATGGAAACACCATATATTTT; cdr3_aa: CASSLAGTGNGNTIYF
d_call: -; clone_size: -; v_call: TRBV6-1; j_call: TRBJ2-1; cdr3_nt: TGTGCCAGCAGTGAAGATTCCTGGCTCGCGGGGCTCTTC; cdr3_aa: CASSEDSWLAGLF
d_call: -; clone_size: -; v_call: TRBV15; j_call: TRBJ2-1; cdr3_nt: TGTGCCACCAGCAGGGAGCGGTCCTCCTACAATGAGCAGTTCTTC; cdr3_aa: CATSRERSSYNEQFF
d_call: -; clone_size: -; v_call: TRBV7-3; j_call: TRBJ2-1; cdr3_nt: TGTGCCAGCAGCTTAAGAACGGGCAGGGATAACAATGAGCAGCTCTTC; cdr3_aa: CASSLRTGRDNNEQLF
d_call: TRBD1; clone_size: -; v_call: TRBV19; j_call: TRBJ2-7; cdr3_nt: TGTGCCACCGGAAGGCGGGACAGGGGTCTGGAGCAGTACTTC; cdr3_aa: CATGRRDRGLEQYF
d_call: -; clone_size: -; v_call: TRBV9; j_call: TRBJ1-4; cdr3_nt: TGTGCCAGCAGCGCCCAGGTATCAGGGGTCGAAAAACTGTTTTTT; cdr3_aa: CASSAQVSGVEKLFF
d_call: -; clone_size: -; v_call: TRBV4-2; j_call: TRBJ2-1; cdr3_nt: TGTGCCAGCAGCCAAGTCGCAACCGAGGATGAGCAGTTCTTC; cdr3_aa: CASSQVATEDEQFF
d_call: TRBD2; clone_size: -; v_call: TRBV7-3; j_call: TRBJ2-1; cdr3_nt: TGTGCCAGCAGCTCAGCTAGCGGGAGAGGGAATGAGCAGTTCTTC; cdr3_aa: CASSSASGRGNEQFF
d_call: -; clone_size: -; v_call: TRBV21-1; j_call: TRBJ1-1; cdr3_nt: TGTGCCAGCAGCAACCGGGACAGGGGGCGAGCTGAAGCTTTCTTT; cdr3_aa: CASSNRDRGRAEAFF
d_call: TRBD1; clone_size: -; v_call: TRBV7-3; j_call: TRBJ2-4; cdr3_nt: TGTGCCAGCAGCCATAGGACTGACAGGGAGAACTTC; cdr3_aa: CASSHRTDRENF
d_call: -; clone_size: -; v_call: TRBV28; j_call: TRBJ1-1; cdr3_nt: TGTGCCAGCAGTTTCAGGTGGACTGAAGCTTTCTTT; cdr3_aa: CASSFRWTEAFF
d_call: -; clone_size: once; v_call: TRBV19; j_call: TRBJ1-5; cdr3_nt: TGTGCCAGCCGGGACACACCTCCCATCGGGCCCCAGCATTTT; cdr3_aa: CASRDTPPIGPQHF
d_call: -; clone_size: once; v_call: TRBV7-3; j_call: TRBJ1-1; cdr3_nt: TGTGCCAGCAGCTCAGGACAGACCACTGAAGCTTTCTTT; cdr3_aa: CASSSGQTTEAFF